This is a list of T cell receptor beta chains from one sample in a study of cytomegalovirus exposure and HLA in healthy donors. Sequenced by immunoSEQ multiplex PCR; TCRdb stores in-frame clones only, minus some. Seen here are 150,000 to 200,000 clones, over 60% observed once, and the top ten hold roughly an eighth. Specimen: PBMCs. The receptors come from a man aged 50-60 years in good health and CMV-seropositive. Both conserved end residues are part of each CDR3. A D gene is named only where the DNA matches it firmly. Only some rows state a clone size, as once, few, many or a class for expanded clones.

j_gene: TRBJ1-4
abundance: few
d_gene: TRBD1
v_gene: TRBV7-9
CDR3aa: CASITPGGEKLFF
CDR3nt: TGTGCCAGCATAACCCCAGGGGGAGAAAAACTGTTTTTT

j_gene: TRBJ1-4
abundance: few
d_gene: TRBD1
v_gene: TRBV19
CDR3aa: CASSIPGQVNEKLFF
CDR3nt: TGTGCCAGTAGTATACCGGGACAGGTTAATGAAAAACTGTTTTTT

j_gene: TRBJ1-3
abundance: .
d_gene: .
v_gene: TRBV6-1
CDR3aa: CASTFDSGNTIYF
CDR3nt: TGTGCCAGCACATTTGACAGCGGAAACACCATATATTTT

j_gene: TRBJ2-7
abundance: .
d_gene: .
v_gene: TRBV6-6
CDR3aa: CASSTTGHLYEQYF
CDR3nt: TGTGCCAGCAGTACAACAGGACATCTATACGAGCAGTACTTC

j_gene: TRBJ2-3
abundance: once
d_gene: .
v_gene: TRBV9
CDR3aa: CASSVWADSTDTQYF
CDR3nt: TGTGCCAGCAGCGTATGGGCAGATAGCACAGATACGCAGTATTTT

j_gene: TRBJ1-4
abundance: .
d_gene: .
v_gene: TRBV28
CDR3aa: CASGGGLGEKLFF
CDR3nt: TGTGCCAGCGGTGGAGGATTGGGAGAAAAACTGTTTTTT

j_gene: TRBJ2-1
abundance: few
d_gene: TRBD1
v_gene: TRBV9
CDR3aa: CASSVGLRGGQGNEQFF
CDR3nt: TGTGCCAGCAGCGTAGGGTTGAGAGGGGGCCAGGGGAATGAGCAGTTCTTC

j_gene: TRBJ1-6
abundance: .
d_gene: TRBD1
v_gene: TRBV6-1
CDR3aa: CASREERTGLSSYNSPLHF
CDR3nt: TGTGCCAGCAGAGAAGAAAGGACAGGACTGAGCTCCTATAATTCACCCCTCCACTTT

j_gene: TRBJ2-2
abundance: .
d_gene: TRBD1
v_gene: TRBV7-9
CDR3aa: CASSRQGALRTGELFF
CDR3nt: TGTGCCAGCAGCCGACAGGGGGCATTGAGGACCGGGGAGCTGTTTTTT

j_gene: TRBJ1-1
abundance: once
d_gene: .
v_gene: TRBV14
CDR3aa: CASSPQDGKMNTEAFF
CDR3nt: TGTGCCAGCAGCCCCCAGGACGGGAAAATGAACACTGAAGCTTTCTTT

j_gene: TRBJ1-4
abundance: .
d_gene: .
v_gene: TRBV7-8
CDR3aa: CASSALIWPGKVATNEKLFF
CDR3nt: TGTGCCAGCAGCGCCCTAATTTGGCCAGGGAAGGTAGCAACTAATGAAAAACTGTTTTTT

j_gene: TRBJ2-1
abundance: .
d_gene: .
v_gene: TRBV7-9
CDR3aa: CASSLFGGASYNEQFF
CDR3nt: TGTGCCAGCAGCTTATTCGGGGGAGCATCCTACAATGAGCAGTTCTTC

j_gene: TRBJ1-5
abundance: once
d_gene: .
v_gene: TRBV28
CDR3aa: CAGGYGLYSNQPQHF
CDR3nt: TGTGCCGGCGGTTATGGACTATATAGCAATCAGCCCCAGCATTTT

j_gene: TRBJ1-2
abundance: .
d_gene: TRBD1
v_gene: TRBV28
CDR3aa: CASSFFGQGYGYTF
CDR3nt: TGTGCCAGCAGTTTCTTCGGACAGGGCTATGGCTACACCTTC

j_gene: TRBJ2-5
abundance: once
d_gene: .
v_gene: TRBV6-6
CDR3aa: CASSTGGLETQYF
CDR3nt: TGTGCCAGCTCGACCGGGGGGCTAGAGACCCAGTACTTC

j_gene: TRBJ1-1
abundance: .
d_gene: .
v_gene: TRBV5-1
CDR3aa: CASSLGPGVGTEAFF
CDR3nt: TGCGCCAGCAGCTTGGGACCAGGGGTGGGCACTGAAGCTTTCTTT

j_gene: TRBJ2-5
abundance: .
d_gene: TRBD2
v_gene: TRBV2
CDR3aa: CASISAGEEETQYF
CDR3nt: TGTGCCAGCATTTCCGCGGGGGAAGAGGAGACCCAGTACTTC

j_gene: TRBJ2-7
abundance: .
d_gene: TRBD1
v_gene: TRBV2
CDR3aa: CASSVVGQGSYEQYF
CDR3nt: TGTGCCAGCAGTGTAGTGGGACAGGGATCCTACGAGCAGTACTTC

j_gene: TRBJ1-6
abundance: .
d_gene: TRBD1
v_gene: TRBV7-2
CDR3aa: CASSSRQGVGSPLHF
CDR3nt: TGTGCCAGCAGCTCTCGACAGGGAGTAGGGTCACCCCTCCACTTT

j_gene: TRBJ1-4
abundance: .
d_gene: .
v_gene: TRBV5-1
CDR3aa: CASSLQATENEKLFF
CDR3nt: TGCGCCAGCAGCTTGCAAGCGACAGAGAATGAAAAACTGTTTTTT

j_gene: TRBJ2-5
abundance: .
d_gene: TRBD2
v_gene: TRBV11-3
CDR3aa: CASSQRTSGGRGETQYF
CDR3nt: TGTGCCAGCAGCCAGAGGACTAGCGGGGGGAGAGGAGAGACCCAGTACTTC

j_gene: TRBJ1-3
abundance: .
d_gene: .
v_gene: TRBV7-2
CDR3aa: CASSPRAGASGNTIYF
CDR3nt: TGTGCCAGCAGCCCCCGGGCAGGGGCCTCTGGAAACACCATATATTTT

j_gene: TRBJ2-3
abundance: .
d_gene: TRBD1
v_gene: TRBV2
CDR3aa: CASMQGATDTQYF
CDR3nt: TGTGCCAGCATGCAGGGGGCGACAGATACGCAGTATTTT

j_gene: TRBJ2-1
abundance: .
d_gene: TRBD2
v_gene: TRBV5-1
CDR3aa: CASSLTSGGLNEQFF
CDR3nt: TGCGCCAGCAGCTTGACTAGCGGGGGGTTAAATGAGCAGTTCTTC

j_gene: TRBJ1-1
abundance: .
d_gene: TRBD1
v_gene: TRBV5-3
CDR3aa: CARSFDREVAEAFF
CDR3nt: TGTGCCAGAAGCTTTGACAGGGAGGTAGCTGAAGCTTTCTTT

j_gene: TRBJ1-2
abundance: .
d_gene: .
v_gene: TRBV4-3
CDR3aa: CASSQHSLANYGYTF
CDR3nt: TGCGCCAGCAGCCAACACTCCTTAGCTAACTATGGCTACACCTTC

j_gene: TRBJ1-4
abundance: once
d_gene: .
v_gene: TRBV5-1
CDR3aa: CASSLNGARDEKLFF
CDR3nt: TGCGCCAGCAGCTTGAATGGGGCGCGCGATGAAAAACTGTTTTTT

j_gene: TRBJ1-6
abundance: .
d_gene: .
v_gene: TRBV19
CDR3aa: CASTGARKGSPLHF
CDR3nt: TGTGCCAGTACTGGGGCCAGGAAGGGTTCACCCCTCCACTTT

j_gene: TRBJ1-2
abundance: once
d_gene: TRBD1
v_gene: TRBV11-2
CDR3aa: CASSLAKGAYGYTF
CDR3nt: TGTGCCAGCAGCCTCGCTAAGGGGGCCTATGGCTACACCTTC

j_gene: TRBJ2-7
abundance: .
d_gene: .
v_gene: TRBV27
CDR3aa: CASSLGGSYEQYF
CDR3nt: TGTGCCAGCAGTTTAGGCGGCTCCTACGAGCAGTACTTC

j_gene: TRBJ1-5
abundance: few
d_gene: .
v_gene: TRBV5-6
CDR3aa: CASSLGGGNQPQHF
CDR3nt: TGTGCCAGCAGCTTGGGGGGGGGCAATCAGCCCCAGCATTTT

j_gene: TRBJ1-5
abundance: few
d_gene: TRBD1
v_gene: TRBV27
CDR3aa: CASSLWGVRQGVGNQPQHF
CDR3nt: TGTGCCAGCAGTTTATGGGGAGTACGACAGGGGGTGGGAAATCAGCCCCAGCATTTT

j_gene: TRBJ2-2
abundance: .
d_gene: TRBD2
v_gene: TRBV9
CDR3aa: CASSKPGLASDPNTGELFF
CDR3nt: TGTGCCAGCAGCAAACCGGGACTAGCGTCGGATCCGAACACCGGGGAGCTGTTTTTT

j_gene: TRBJ2-7
abundance: .
d_gene: .
v_gene: TRBV5-6
CDR3aa: CASSANPNPFTMEQYF
CDR3nt: TGTGCCAGCAGCGCGAACCCGAACCCCTTCACTATGGAGCAGTACTTC

j_gene: TRBJ2-1
abundance: once
d_gene: .
v_gene: TRBV6-5
CDR3aa: CASSYQSGWANNEQFF
CDR3nt: TGTGCCAGCAGTTACCAAAGCGGATGGGCCAACAATGAGCAGTTCTTC

j_gene: TRBJ2-7
abundance: many
d_gene: .
v_gene: TRBV6-6
CDR3aa: CASSATPTEQYF
CDR3nt: TGTGCCAGCAGTGCGACACCTACAGAGCAGTACTTC

j_gene: TRBJ2-2
abundance: once
d_gene: .
v_gene: TRBV6-5
CDR3aa: CASTPGGRSTGELFF
CDR3nt: TGTGCCAGCACCCCTGGGGGCAGGTCCACCGGGGAGCTGTTTTTT

j_gene: TRBJ2-3
abundance: .
d_gene: .
v_gene: TRBV9
CDR3aa: CASSAAPEPAPDTQYF
CDR3nt: TGTGCCAGCAGCGCAGCGCCTGAGCCGGCCCCAGATACGCAGTATTTT

j_gene: TRBJ1-6
abundance: .
d_gene: TRBD1
v_gene: TRBV5-5
CDR3aa: CASSQFTQDRGGSPLHF
CDR3nt: TGTGCCAGCAGTCAATTTACCCAGGACAGGGGCGGTTCACCCCTCCACTTT

j_gene: TRBJ2-5
abundance: .
d_gene: TRBD2
v_gene: TRBV4-1
CDR3aa: CASSQDMGLAGTQETQYF
CDR3nt: TGCGCCAGCAGCCAAGATATGGGACTAGCGGGGACTCAAGAGACCCAGTACTTC

j_gene: TRBJ1-2
abundance: .
d_gene: .
v_gene: TRBV12-2
CDR3aa: CASRNTSPDSNPNYGYTF
CDR3nt: TGTGCAAGTCGCAATACCTCACCGGACAGCAACCCTAACTATGGCTACACCTTC

j_gene: TRBJ1-1
abundance: .
d_gene: .
v_gene: TRBV7-9
CDR3aa: CASSPAGLGTEAFF
CDR3nt: TGTGCCAGCAGCCCGGCGGGGTTAGGCACTGAAGCTTTCTTT

j_gene: TRBJ1-1
abundance: .
d_gene: TRBD1
v_gene: TRBV19
CDR3aa: CASTGQGDGEAFF
CDR3nt: TGTGCCAGTACGGGACAGGGAGATGGGGAAGCTTTCTTT

j_gene: TRBJ2-5
abundance: .
d_gene: .
v_gene: TRBV5-8
CDR3aa: CASSVRGLGSVETQYF
CDR3nt: TGTGCCAGCAGCGTGCGTGGACTGGGAAGCGTGGAGACCCAGTACTTC

j_gene: TRBJ2-2
abundance: .
d_gene: .
v_gene: TRBV11-2
CDR3aa: CASSSRDFLGTGELFF
CDR3nt: TGTGCCAGCAGCTCACGGGACTTCTTGGGCACCGGGGAGCTGTTTTTT

j_gene: TRBJ1-1
abundance: few
d_gene: .
v_gene: TRBV6-6
CDR3aa: CASSYKQGPKNTEAFF
CDR3nt: TGTGCCAGCAGTTACAAGCAGGGGCCTAAGAACACTGAAGCTTTCTTT

j_gene: TRBJ2-7
abundance: few
d_gene: .
v_gene: TRBV28
CDR3aa: CASSTTGIILLPHEQYF
CDR3nt: TGTGCCAGCAGTACCACAGGAATCATCCTCCTTCCTCACGAGCAGTACTTC

j_gene: TRBJ1-4
abundance: .
d_gene: .
v_gene: TRBV4-2
CDR3aa: CASSQVLGQINEKLFF
CDR3nt: TGTGCCAGCAGCCAAGTCCTAGGACAGATTAATGAAAAACTGTTTTTT

j_gene: TRBJ2-7
abundance: many
d_gene: TRBD2
v_gene: TRBV6-1
CDR3aa: CASSDGAGGHYEQYF
CDR3nt: TGTGCCAGCAGTGACGGGGCGGGGGGGCACTACGAGCAGTACTTC

j_gene: TRBJ1-3
abundance: .
d_gene: TRBD1
v_gene: TRBV28
CDR3aa: CASRGPTGTGSGNTIYF
CDR3nt: TGTGCCAGCAGGGGACCGACCGGGACAGGGTCTGGAAACACCATATATTTT

j_gene: TRBJ2-5
abundance: .
d_gene: .
v_gene: TRBV30
CDR3aa: CAWNNNQETQYF
CDR3nt: TGTGCCTGGAATAACAACCAAGAGACCCAGTACTTC